The present T cell receptor (delta chain) was sequenced within a study of Vδ1+ human thymocytes. General study findings and limits: Highly polyclonal TRG and TRD repertoires with Gaussian CDR3 length distributions appeared in thymus.

Alphabeta T cells were depleted, then CD3+ Vdelta1+ Vdelta2- thymocytes were FACS-sorted. The CDR3 consists of 22 residues. Germline CDR1 and CDR2: TSWWSYY and QGS. V shed 4 bases, J shed 0 bases, and the junction held 24 bases outside the gene matches. Extracted RNA was reverse transcribed into cDNA. The CDR3 regions were amplified by multiplex PCR from V-gene primers to a constant-region primer. TCRdb applied CATT to the multiplex PCR reads for clone calling. The data contain around 76,000 delta-chain clones, around 35% of them singletons. Comment on this clone: Antigen specificity is unknown.

This chain joins TRDV1 and TRDJ1, with TRDD3 matching 9 bases. The receptor was isolated from a boy in the first two years of life who had congenital heart surgery. Sequences were obtained from Vdelta1+ gamma-delta thymocytes from the thymus. Subset: FACS-sorted CD3+ TCRalphabeta- TCRVdelta1+ TCRVdelta2- thymocytes. The CDR3 coding sequence is TGTGCTCTTGGGGCATGCTCCTTCCAACTGGGGGAATACGAGTTGTACACCGATAAACTCATCTTT. Protein product: CALGACSFQLGEYELYTDKLIF.